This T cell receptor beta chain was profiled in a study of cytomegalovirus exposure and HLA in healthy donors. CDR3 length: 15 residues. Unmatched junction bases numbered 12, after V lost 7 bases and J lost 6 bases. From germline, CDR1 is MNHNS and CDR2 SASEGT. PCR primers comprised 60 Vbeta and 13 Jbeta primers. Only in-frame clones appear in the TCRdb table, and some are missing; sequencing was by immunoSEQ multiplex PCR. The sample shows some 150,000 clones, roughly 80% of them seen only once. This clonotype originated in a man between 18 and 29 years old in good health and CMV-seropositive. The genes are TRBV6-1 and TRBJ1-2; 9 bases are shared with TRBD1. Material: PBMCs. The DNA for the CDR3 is TGTGCCAGCACTCTCAAGGGACAGGGATCTCATGGCTACACCTTC. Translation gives CASTLKGQGSHGYTF.